A selection of T cell receptor beta chains follows, all from one sample in a study of cytomegalovirus exposure and HLA in healthy donors. The data were produced by immunoSEQ multiplex PCR, yet TCRdb's version contains in-frame clones alone and is incomplete. This table has about 130,000 clones, 82% appearing once. The sequencing sample was made of PBMCs. These receptor sequences come from a boy aged 10-17 years in good health and CMV-seronegative. CDR3s include the opening cysteine and the closing phenylalanine or tryptophan. Fields, in order: J gene, V gene, clone size, D gene, CDR3 protein, CDR3 DNA. D genes are given only for firm matches. Clone size appears in some rows only: once, few, many, or a class for an expanded clone.

J gene: TRBJ2-4
V gene: TRBV5-4
clone size: NA
D gene: TRBD2
CDR3 protein: CASSLGPQERGGNIQYF
CDR3 DNA: TGTGCCAGCAGCTTGGGCCCGCAAGAGCGGGGGGGAAACATTCAGTACTTC

J gene: TRBJ1-5
V gene: TRBV7-7
clone size: NA
D gene: TRBD1
CDR3 protein: CASSRRDRYQPQHF
CDR3 DNA: TGTGCCAGCAGCCGCCGGGACAGATATCAGCCCCAGCATTTT

J gene: TRBJ2-5
V gene: TRBV7-9
clone size: NA
D gene: TRBD2
CDR3 protein: CASSSLAGGQETQYF
CDR3 DNA: TGTGCCAGCAGCTCACTAGCGGGAGGGCAAGAGACCCAGTACTTC

J gene: TRBJ2-2
V gene: TRBV29-1
clone size: NA
D gene: NA
CDR3 protein: CSVRQYHTGELFF
CDR3 DNA: TGCAGCGTTCGCCAGTATCACACCGGGGAGCTGTTTTTT

J gene: TRBJ2-1
V gene: TRBV29-1
clone size: NA
D gene: TRBD1
CDR3 protein: CSVEGGGRDKYNEQFF
CDR3 DNA: TGCAGCGTTGAAGGAGGGGGCAGGGACAAATACAATGAGCAGTTCTTC

J gene: TRBJ1-1
V gene: TRBV7-8
clone size: NA
D gene: NA
CDR3 protein: CASSSRPGRDTEAFF
CDR3 DNA: TGTGCCAGCAGCTCACGACCCGGGCGGGACACTGAAGCTTTCTTT

J gene: TRBJ2-7
V gene: TRBV11-3
clone size: NA
D gene: TRBD2
CDR3 protein: CASSPAGGSLPYEQYF
CDR3 DNA: TGTGCCAGCAGCCCCGCGGGCGGGAGTCTGCCCTACGAGCAGTACTTC

J gene: TRBJ2-2
V gene: TRBV27
clone size: NA
D gene: NA
CDR3 protein: CASSSLGQAPGELFF
CDR3 DNA: TGTGCCAGCAGCTCACTCGGCCAGGCCCCCGGGGAGCTGTTTTTT

J gene: TRBJ1-3
V gene: TRBV10-3
clone size: NA
D gene: TRBD1
CDR3 protein: CAIHTGTGKLSGNTIYF
CDR3 DNA: TGTGCCATCCATACCGGGACAGGGAAACTCTCTGGAAACACCATATATTTT

J gene: TRBJ2-6
V gene: TRBV30
clone size: NA
D gene: NA
CDR3 protein: CAWSPWTAFSGANVLTF
CDR3 DNA: TGTGCCTGGAGTCCGTGGACAGCTTTCTCTGGGGCCAACGTCCTGACTTTC

J gene: TRBJ1-4
V gene: TRBV4-2
clone size: NA
D gene: NA
CDR3 protein: CASSPGREREKLFF
CDR3 DNA: TGTGCCAGCAGCCCCGGGAGAGAAAGGGAAAAACTGTTTTTT

J gene: TRBJ1-1
V gene: TRBV5-1
clone size: NA
D gene: NA
CDR3 protein: CASSPSPQWNTEAFF
CDR3 DNA: TGCGCCAGCAGCCCGAGTCCGCAATGGAACACTGAAGCTTTCTTT

J gene: TRBJ2-7
V gene: TRBV5-4
clone size: NA
D gene: NA
CDR3 protein: CASTLPGQYEQYF
CDR3 DNA: TGTGCCAGCACCCTACCTGGACAGTACGAGCAGTACTTC

J gene: TRBJ1-5
V gene: TRBV5-8
clone size: NA
D gene: NA
CDR3 protein: CASRLVTDSNQPQHF
CDR3 DNA: TGTGCCAGCAGATTGGTAACAGACAGCAATCAGCCCCAGCATTTT

J gene: TRBJ2-1
V gene: TRBV7-2
clone size: NA
D gene: NA
CDR3 protein: CASSLAESKYNEQFF
CDR3 DNA: TGTGCCAGCAGCTTAGCGGAGTCCAAATACAATGAGCAGTTCTTC

J gene: TRBJ2-7
V gene: TRBV12-5
clone size: NA
D gene: TRBD1
CDR3 protein: CASGGGTGGPYEQYF
CDR3 DNA: TGTGCTAGTGGTGGAGGGACAGGGGGCCCTTACGAGCAGTACTTC

J gene: TRBJ2-7
V gene: TRBV19
clone size: NA
D gene: TRBD2
CDR3 protein: CATLPAGGGREQYF
CDR3 DNA: TGTGCCACTTTACCAGCGGGAGGAGGTAGGGAGCAGTACTTC

J gene: TRBJ1-1
V gene: TRBV19
clone size: NA
D gene: NA
CDR3 protein: CASSALPGNTEAFF
CDR3 DNA: TGTGCCAGTAGTGCTCTGCCGGGGAACACTGAAGCTTTCTTT

J gene: TRBJ2-7
V gene: TRBV19
clone size: NA
D gene: NA
CDR3 protein: CASSPGNIQQYF
CDR3 DNA: TGTGCCAGTAGTCCGGGGAATATCCAGCAGTACTTC

J gene: TRBJ2-7
V gene: TRBV27
clone size: NA
D gene: NA
CDR3 protein: CASSLQGLSSYEQYF
CDR3 DNA: TGTGCCAGCAGTTTACAGGGTCTAAGCTCCTACGAGCAGTACTTC

J gene: TRBJ2-2
V gene: TRBV9
clone size: NA
D gene: NA
CDR3 protein: CASSVEGQGIFTGELFF
CDR3 DNA: TGTGCCAGCAGCGTAGAAGGGCAGGGGATTTTCACCGGGGAGCTGTTTTTT

J gene: TRBJ2-2
V gene: TRBV6-4
clone size: NA
D gene: TRBD1
CDR3 protein: CASSGDRDTGELFF
CDR3 DNA: TGTGCCAGCAGTGGGGACAGGGACACCGGGGAGCTGTTTTTT

J gene: TRBJ1-1
V gene: TRBV29-1
clone size: NA
D gene: TRBD1
CDR3 protein: CSVKFTGVDTEAFF
CDR3 DNA: TGCAGCGTGAAGTTTACAGGGGTAGATACTGAAGCTTTCTTT

J gene: TRBJ2-3
V gene: TRBV5-6
clone size: few
D gene: TRBD1
CDR3 protein: CASSLAGTGGTDTQYF
CDR3 DNA: TGTGCCAGCAGCTTGGCCGGGACAGGCGGCACAGATACGCAGTATTTT

J gene: TRBJ1-6
V gene: TRBV5-6
clone size: NA
D gene: TRBD1
CDR3 protein: CASTLGQGKGSLHF
CDR3 DNA: TGTGCCAGCACCTTGGGACAGGGTAAAGGGTCCCTCCACTTT

J gene: TRBJ2-5
V gene: TRBV29-1
clone size: once
D gene: NA
CDR3 protein: CSVELVSGLPGEGQETQYF
CDR3 DNA: TGCAGCGTTGAGCTAGTTTCGGGTCTACCAGGGGAGGGGCAAGAGACCCAGTACTTC

J gene: TRBJ1-1
V gene: TRBV7-9
clone size: NA
D gene: TRBD1
CDR3 protein: CASSQTGALMNTEAFF
CDR3 DNA: TGTGCCAGCAGCCAAACAGGGGCTTTAATGAACACTGAAGCTTTCTTT